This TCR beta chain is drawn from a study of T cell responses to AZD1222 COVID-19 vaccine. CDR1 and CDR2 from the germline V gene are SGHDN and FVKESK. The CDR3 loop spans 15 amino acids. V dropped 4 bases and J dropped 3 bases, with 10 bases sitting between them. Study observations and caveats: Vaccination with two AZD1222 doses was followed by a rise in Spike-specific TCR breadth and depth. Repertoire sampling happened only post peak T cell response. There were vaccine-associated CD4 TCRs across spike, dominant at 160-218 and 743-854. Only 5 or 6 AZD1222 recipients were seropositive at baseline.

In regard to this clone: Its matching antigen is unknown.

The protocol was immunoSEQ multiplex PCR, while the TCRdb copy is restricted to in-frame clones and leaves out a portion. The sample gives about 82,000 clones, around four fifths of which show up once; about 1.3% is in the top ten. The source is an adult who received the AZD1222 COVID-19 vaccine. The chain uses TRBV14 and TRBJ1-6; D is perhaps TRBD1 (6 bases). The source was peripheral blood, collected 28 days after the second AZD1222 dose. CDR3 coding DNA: TGTGCCAGCAGCCCTCGGGACAACTATAATTCACCCCTCCACTTT. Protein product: CASSPRDNYNSPLHF.